These 10 T cell receptor beta chains share one sample of origin, sequenced in a study of a mutant IDH1 vaccine in newly diagnosed glioma. Some clones are missing from TCRdb's copy, which holds only in-frame ones; the method was immunoSEQ multiplex PCR. Altogether 57,000 or so clones are present, more than 80% being singletons, with the ten largest covering roughly 3.5%. As to time point: week 11, during vaccination. All doses held 300 ug of mutant IDH1 20-mer peptide, with topical imiquimod. Their recognized antigens are unknown. This material consisted of PBMCs, taken from a glioma patient whose treatment included an IDH1 peptide vaccine. These receptors all stem from a man between 25 and 39 years old with glioma.

This chain connects TRBV7-7 to TRBJ2-3; no definite D call. CDR1 is SSHAT, CDR2 FNYEAQ, per germline (reference sequence). This CDR3 is built from 13 residues. The germline V and J ends were trimmed by 1 base and 2 bases, with 4 bases remaining between them. The CDR3 DNA is TGTGCCAGCAGCTTAGGACCCACAGATACGCAGTATTTT. It encodes CASSLGPTDTQYF.

The rearrangement joins TRBV19 to TRBJ1-2; 7 bases are shared with TRBD1. V dropped 3 bases and J dropped 4; count of bases not matched to a gene: 5. CDR3 size: 14 residues. Germline V lookup: CDR1 LNHDA, CDR2 SQIVND (reference sequence). DNA for the CDR3: TGTGCCAGTAGTATGCCGGGACAGACCTATGGCTACACCTTC. Its protein product is CASSMPGQTYGYTF.

The gene calls are TRBV9 and TRBJ2-7, with D uncertain. The CDR3 is 13 residues long. Per germline, CDR1 SGDLS and CDR2 YYNGEE. Trimming removed 4 bases at V and 2 bases at J, with 10 bases between. The CDR3 DNA sequence: TGTGCCAGCAGCAAAGACCGGGCCTACGAGCAGTACTTC. Translation: CASSKDRAYEQYF.

The chain couples TRBV7-9 to TRBJ1-1; D remains unclear. CDR3 length: 12 residues. Trimming removed 3 bases at V and 4 bases at J, with 6 bases between. CDR1 and CDR2 (germline): SEHNR, FQNEAQ (reference sequence). The CDR3 nucleotides are TGTGCCAGCAGCTTTAAGGGCACTGAAGCTTTCTTT. Amino acid sequence: CASSFKGTEAFF.

This clone has a single count. V is TRBV18 and J is TRBJ2-1, with D tentatively TRBD1 (6 bases). CDR3 length: 15 amino acids. Per germline, CDR1 KGHSH and CDR2 LQKENI. V dropped 2 bases and J dropped 8 bases, with 16 bases sitting between them. The CDR3 DNA sequence: TGTGCCAGCTCACCAAGGGCCACAGGGATGGATGAGCAGTTCTTC. Translation: CASSPRATGMDEQFF.

The rearrangement joins TRBV6-5 to TRBJ2-3; D remains unclear. CDR1 and CDR2 from the germline V gene are MNHEY and SVGAGI. The CDR3 runs to 16 residues. Trimming removed 4 bases from V and 4 bases from J, with 18 bases in between. The CDR3 sequence: CASSSSHRPVADTQYF. CDR3 sequence (DNA): TGTGCCAGCAGTTCATCCCATCGCCCGGTCGCAGATACGCAGTATTTT.

Note on this clone: A read error is possible here, since a much larger clone lies one base away. Other nucleotide sequences from this sample produce the same CDR3. The chain recombines TRBV4-2 with TRBJ1-2; TRBD1 is a possible D gene (6 bases). Germline CDR1 and CDR2: LGHNA and YNFKEQ. The CDR3 contains 13 residues. The CDR3 loop is CASSETHREGYTF. The CDR3 region has the DNA TGTGCCAGCTCGGAGACTCACAGGGAAGGCTACACCTTT.

V usage is TRBV10-3 and J usage is TRBJ1-3; D call uncertain. CDR1 is ENHRY, CDR2 SYGVKD, per germline. The V end was cut by 7 bases, the J end by 6 bases, with 13 bases between. The CDR3 contains 13 residues. The CDR3 here is CAIKASTSNTIYF. The CDR3 nucleotides are TGTGCCATCAAAGCATCTACGTCAAACACCATATATTTT.

The rearrangement joins TRBV19 to TRBJ2-5; 8 bases are shared with TRBD2. Trimming at V came to 7 bases and at J to 2 bases, leaving 12 bases not matched to a gene. The CDR3 covers 16 residues. The germline CDR1 and CDR2 sequences are LNHDA and SQIVND (reference sequence). CDR3 in amino acids: CASNSAGDSLQETQYF. CDR3 in DNA: TGTGCCAGTAACTCAGCGGGAGATTCACTACAAGAGACCCAGTACTTC.

The V call is TRBV19, the J call TRBJ2-6; the D gene is possibly TRBD2 (6 bases). V was clipped by 3 bases and J by 7 bases, with 13 bases between them. Germline CDR1 LNHDA, CDR2 SQIVND (reference sequence). The CDR3 is made up of 15 amino acids. The CDR3 loop is CASSIGTSYANVLTF. The CDR3 region has the DNA TGTGCCAGTAGTATCGGGACTTCCTACGCCAACGTCCTGACTTTC.